This is a list of T cell receptor beta chains from one sample in a study of cytotoxic CD8 clonotypes in ibrutinib-treated CLL. The protocol was immunoSEQ multiplex PCR, while the TCRdb copy is restricted to in-frame clones and leaves out a portion. The sample shows tens of thousands of clones, 80% of them seen only once. Material: PBMCs, obtained at disease progression, from a patient treated with ibrutinib. All receptors come from a human donor with chronic lymphocytic leukemia. Each CDR3 is given with its conserved first and last residue. Fields, in order: V gene, J gene, D gene, clone size, CDR3 DNA, CDR3 protein. The D gene is left open where the match is weak. Only part of the rows carry a size: once, few, many, or a class if the clone is expanded.

v_call: TRBV27; j_call: TRBJ2-1; d_call: -; clone_size: -; cdr3_nt: TGTGCCAGCAGTTTCCCTGGGGGCAATGAGCAGTTCTTC; cdr3_aa: CASSFPGGNEQFF
v_call: TRBV9; j_call: TRBJ2-7; d_call: -; clone_size: once; cdr3_nt: TGTGCCAGCAGCGTAGGTCGGGGGATCTACGAGCAGTACTTC; cdr3_aa: CASSVGRGIYEQYF
v_call: TRBV5-1; j_call: TRBJ2-7; d_call: -; clone_size: -; cdr3_nt: TGCGCCAGCAGCTTGGCCGGGCCTCCGGGGAACGAGCAGTACTTC; cdr3_aa: CASSLAGPPGNEQYF
v_call: TRBV5-1; j_call: TRBJ1-1; d_call: TRBD1; clone_size: -; cdr3_nt: TGCGCCAGCAGCCCGGGGACAGCTATTAAAACCTGGAACACTGAAGCTTTCTTT; cdr3_aa: CASSPGTAIKTWNTEAFF
v_call: TRBV5-1; j_call: TRBJ1-1; d_call: TRBD1; clone_size: -; cdr3_nt: TGCGCCAGCAGCTGGACAGGGAGGTTGAACACTGAAGCTTTCTTT; cdr3_aa: CASSWTGRLNTEAFF
v_call: TRBV5-6; j_call: TRBJ1-3; d_call: -; clone_size: -; cdr3_nt: TGTGCCAGCAGCTTGGTGAGGGATGGAAGAAACACCATATATTTT; cdr3_aa: CASSLVRDGRNTIYF
v_call: TRBV29-1; j_call: TRBJ2-7; d_call: -; clone_size: -; cdr3_nt: TGCAGCGTTGAACTGGTCAGGGTACATGACTGGAGCCCCTACGAGCAGTACTTC; cdr3_aa: CSVELVRVHDWSPYEQYF
v_call: TRBV5-1; j_call: TRBJ2-1; d_call: -; clone_size: -; cdr3_nt: TGCGCCAGCAGTCCGGATCTGGGTAGCTCCTACAATGAGCAGTTCTTC; cdr3_aa: CASSPDLGSSYNEQFF
v_call: TRBV5-4; j_call: TRBJ2-3; d_call: -; clone_size: -; cdr3_nt: TGTGCCAGCAGCTTGGGACTAGGCACAGATACGCAGTATTTT; cdr3_aa: CASSLGLGTDTQYF
v_call: TRBV5-1; j_call: TRBJ2-1; d_call: -; clone_size: -; cdr3_nt: TGCGCCAGCAGCCTGGGTGGTAGCGAGGCCTACAATGAGCAGTTCTTC; cdr3_aa: CASSLGGSEAYNEQFF
v_call: TRBV7-2; j_call: TRBJ2-7; d_call: -; clone_size: once; cdr3_nt: TGTGCCAGCAGCCGGACAGCCTACGAGCAGTACTTC; cdr3_aa: CASSRTAYEQYF
v_call: TRBV5-1; j_call: TRBJ2-5; d_call: TRBD2; clone_size: -; cdr3_nt: TGCGCCAGCAGCTACGGGACTAGCGGGGGGGCCTTTTTTGAGACCCAGTACTTC; cdr3_aa: CASSYGTSGGAFFETQYF
v_call: TRBV5-1; j_call: TRBJ1-2; d_call: TRBD1; clone_size: -; cdr3_nt: TGCGCCAGCAGCCCATCCGGGACAGCAAACTATGGCTACACCTTC; cdr3_aa: CASSPSGTANYGYTF
v_call: TRBV9; j_call: TRBJ2-7; d_call: TRBD2; clone_size: once; cdr3_nt: TGTGCCAGCAGCACAAGCGGGAGTTGGTCCTCCTACGAGCAGTACTTC; cdr3_aa: CASSTSGSWSSYEQYF
v_call: TRBV5-4; j_call: TRBJ1-6; d_call: -; clone_size: -; cdr3_nt: TGTGCCAGCAGCCTCCCAGGGGCGCAGGGTGGGAATTCACCCCTCCACTTT; cdr3_aa: CASSLPGAQGGNSPLHF
v_call: TRBV19; j_call: TRBJ2-7; d_call: TRBD2; clone_size: -; cdr3_nt: TGTGCCAGTAGTATATCCACTAGCGGGGTACCCTACGAGCAGTACTTC; cdr3_aa: CASSISTSGVPYEQYF
v_call: TRBV5-1; j_call: TRBJ1-4; d_call: -; clone_size: -; cdr3_nt: TGCGCCAGCAGCTTGGTCGGGGATCGGGTGGAAAAACTGTTTTTT; cdr3_aa: CASSLVGDRVEKLFF
v_call: TRBV15; j_call: TRBJ2-7; d_call: TRBD1; clone_size: -; cdr3_nt: TGTGCCACCAGCAGGGACAGGGGGCACCGCTGGTACGAGCAGTACTTC; cdr3_aa: CATSRDRGHRWYEQYF
v_call: TRBV28; j_call: TRBJ1-1; d_call: -; clone_size: -; cdr3_nt: TGTGCCACCGACGGCAGATCTGAAGCTTTCTTT; cdr3_aa: CATDGRSEAFF
v_call: TRBV25-1; j_call: TRBJ1-2; d_call: -; clone_size: -; cdr3_nt: TGTGCCAGCAGTGGGTTTAAGGAGGGCTATGGCTACACCTTC; cdr3_aa: CASSGFKEGYGYTF
v_call: TRBV28; j_call: TRBJ2-7; d_call: TRBD1; clone_size: -; cdr3_nt: TGTGCCAGCATGAGTGGGGGACAGGGGACCCACGAGCAGTACTTC; cdr3_aa: CASMSGGQGTHEQYF
v_call: TRBV7-3; j_call: TRBJ2-2; d_call: -; clone_size: -; cdr3_nt: TGTGCCAGCAGCCCGACACCGGACACCGGGGAGCTGTTTTTT; cdr3_aa: CASSPTPDTGELFF